Presented here are 9 T cell receptor beta chains from one specimen sequenced in a study of T cell clonality in common variable immunodeficiency. Findings of the study overall: In common variable immunodeficiency, TCR beta chains reportedly carried fewer deletions and N-nucleotide insertions.

No antigen is known for these receptors. TCRdb keeps only in-frame clones here, not all; method: immunoSEQ multiplex PCR. This sample carries under 20,000 clones and no singletons, and approximately 12% goes to the top ten. Sequenced input: peripheral blood mononuclear cells. These receptors all stem from a human donor with common variable immunodeficiency.

The sample holds a few counts of this clone. The read falls 3 residues short of the CDR3 end, and the missing part is taken from the germline J gene. The chain recombines TRBV6-2 or TRBV6-3 with TRBJ1-6; 8 positions agree with TRBD1. CDR1 and CDR2 (germline): MNHEY, SVGEGT. Trimming cost V 5 bases and J 7 bases; bases outside gene matches: 10. CDR3 length: 16 amino acids. Partial CDR3 DNA: TGTGCCAGCAGTCAGCGGCAGGGGGCGGAAAATTCACCC. It is translated as CASSQRQGAENSP. The whole CDR3 is CASSQRQGAENSPLHF.

This clone has a count of ten or more. The read terminates 3 residues ahead of where the CDR3 ends, so the germline J gene completes it. The chain employs TRBV5-1 and TRBJ1-4, with D possibly TRBD1 on 6 matching bases. Trimming removed 0 bases at V and 3 bases at J, with 6 bases between. This CDR3 region has 14 residues. CDR1 is SGHRS, CDR2 YFSETQ, per germline. This CDR3 is CASSLGTANEKLFF. CDR3 bases read: TGCGCCAGCAGCTTGGGGACAGCTAATGAAAAA.

This clone has at least ten counts. The read terminates 3 residues before the CDR3 end, so the remaining end is supplied by the germline J gene. The chain recombines TRBV6-2 or TRBV6-3 with TRBJ1-2; no reliable D call. The CDR3 is made up of 14 amino acids. Per germline, CDR1 MNHEY and CDR2 SVGEGT. Trimming removed 6 bases at V and 2 bases at J, with 13 bases between. CDR3 DNA, as far as it was read: TGTGCCAGCAGCCCAGTCCCCGGGAACTATGGC. This codes for CASSPVPGNYG. The whole CDR3 protein is CASSPVPGNYGYTF.

This clone was seen more than once but under ten times. Read coverage stops 3 residues before the CDR3 terminus; the germline J gene supplies the remainder. V and J are TRBV6-1 and TRBJ1-1; 9 bases align to TRBD1. This CDR3 has 13 residues. Germline V gene lookup returns CDR1 MNHNS and CDR2 SASEGT. Trimming at V came to 4 bases and at J to 5 bases, leaving 2 bases not matched to a gene. Partial CDR3 DNA: TGTGCCAGCAGTGCCGGGACAGGGACTGAA. Protein sequence: CASSAGTGTE. The CDR3 in its entirety is CASSAGTGTEAFF.

This clone came up a few times. CDR3: CASSPRDRGRNEQFF. The CDR3 DNA, read in part, is TGTGCCAGCAGCCCCCGGGACAGGGGGAGAAATGAG. This sequence joins TRBV7-9 and TRBJ2-1; 11 bases map to TRBD1. The read ends 3 residues early relative to the CDR3; the germline J gene fills the gap. CDR3 size: 15 residues. The junction had 7 bases not matched to a gene; V was cut back by 5 bases and J by 7 bases. In germline, CDR1 is SEHNR, CDR2 FQNEAQ (reference sequence).

This clone is judged medium-sized. The read ends 3 residues early relative to the CDR3; the germline J gene fills the gap. The J gene is TRBJ2-1, the V gene TRBV29-1, with D possibly matching TRBD2 (6 bases). Germline values: CDR1 SQVTM, CDR2 ANQGSEA. This CDR3 spans 15 amino acids. Between the trimmed V and J ends, which lost 7 bases and 5 bases, there was a span of 21 bases. The part of the CDR3 DNA that was read is TGCAGCGCCCCGTTTTTGGGCGGGGTGCACAATGAG. This translates into CSAPFLGGVHNE. The CDR3 as a whole reads CSAPFLGGVHNEQFF.

Worth noting for this clone: The read ends 3 residues shy of where the CDR3 ends; the end is completed using the germline J gene. The chain recombines TRBV5-1 with TRBJ1-2, with 11 nucleotides matching TRBD1. Trimming removed 4 bases from V and 7 bases from J; junction bases left unmatched: 6. From germline, CDR1 is SGHRS and CDR2 YFSETQ. CDR3 size: 14 residues. CDR3 loop: CASSGTGGSGGYTF. The CDR3 DNA, read in part, is TGCGCCAGCAGCGGGACAGGGGGTTCCGGTGGC. The full variable domain, completed using reference TRBV5-1 and TRBJ1-2, is KAGVTQTPRYLIKTRGQQVTLSCSPISGHRSVSWYQQTPGQGLQFLFEYFSETQRNKGNFPGRFSGRQFSNSRSEMNVSTLELGDSALYLCASSGTGGSGGYTFGSGTRLTVV.

This clone came up a few times. The read halts 3 residues ahead of the CDR3 end, with the missing end drawn from the germline J gene. The chain employs TRBV19 and TRBJ2-4, with TRBD1 matching 8 bases. Germline assignment: CDR1 LNHDA and CDR2 SQIVND (reference sequence). The length of the CDR3 is 14 residues. The V segment lost 3 bases and the J segment 6 bases; nucleotides outside the gene matches: 4. CDR3 in amino acids: CASSMGTGGNIQYF. CDR3 DNA, as far as it was read: TGTGCCAGTAGTATGGGAACAGGGGGAAACATT.

For this clone: The missing CDR3 end, 3 residues past where the read stops, is filled in from the germline J gene. The rearrangement uses TRBV19 and TRBJ1-4; TRBD1 agrees at 7 bases. Germline CDR1 is LNHDA and CDR2 is SQIVND (reference sequence). The CDR3 has 16 residues. Unmatched junction bases numbered 6, after V lost 5 bases and J lost 0 bases. The CDR3 bases that were read are TGTGCCAGTAGTTCGCCGGGACAGTCAACTAATGAAAAA. It specifies CASSSPGQSTNEK. The entire CDR3 sequence reads CASSSPGQSTNEKLFF.